This T cell receptor (beta chain) originates from a study of T cell responses to AZD1222 COVID-19 vaccine. Study-level background: Pooled together were second doses at about 4 or about 12 weeks.

TCRdb's copy holds only in-frame clones and misses some; the assay was immunoSEQ multiplex PCR. This table holds 100,000 to 150,000 clones, about 88% found once. Concerning this clone itself: What it recognizes is unknown.

Study-level findings and limits: Reportedly, nearly half of unique spike TCRs recognized epitopes outside B.1.351/B.1.1.7 mutations. Donors were largely white British and mainly female; clonal diversity was possibly underestimated.

Germline V gene sequence: CDR1 MGHRA, CDR2 YSYEKL. The CDR3 runs to 15 residues. The V gene end was trimmed by 3 bases and the J gene end by 8 bases; junction bases not matched to a gene: 9. This TCR was sampled from an adult in good health. The sample consisted of peripheral blood, taken on day 0 of AZD1222 vaccination. The chain joins TRBV4-1 to TRBJ1-4, with 7 bases aligning to TRBD1. The CDR3 DNA follows: TGCGCCAGCAGCCAGACCGGGACAGTAAGGGAAAAACTGTTTTTT. It encodes CASSQTGTVREKLFF.